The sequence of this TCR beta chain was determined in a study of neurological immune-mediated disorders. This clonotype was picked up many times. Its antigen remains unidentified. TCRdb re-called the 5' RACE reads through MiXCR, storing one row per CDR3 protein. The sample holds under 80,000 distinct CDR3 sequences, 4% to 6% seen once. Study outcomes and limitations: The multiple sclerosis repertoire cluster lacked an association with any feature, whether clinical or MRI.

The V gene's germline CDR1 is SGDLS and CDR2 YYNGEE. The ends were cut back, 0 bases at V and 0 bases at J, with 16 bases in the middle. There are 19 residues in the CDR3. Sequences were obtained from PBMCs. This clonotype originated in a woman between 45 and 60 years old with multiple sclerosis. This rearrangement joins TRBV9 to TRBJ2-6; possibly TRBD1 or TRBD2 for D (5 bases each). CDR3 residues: CASSVEGTDLSSGANVLTF. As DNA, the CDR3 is TGTGCCAGCAGCGTAGAGGGGACGGACCTAAGCTCTGGGGCCAACGTCCTGACTTTC. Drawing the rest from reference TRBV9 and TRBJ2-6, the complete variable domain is DSGVTQTPKHLITATGQRVTLRCSPRSGDLSVYWYQQSLDQGLQFLIQYYNGEERAKGNILERFSAQQFPDLHSELNLSSLELGDSALYFCASSVEGTDLSSGANVLTFGAGSRLTVL.